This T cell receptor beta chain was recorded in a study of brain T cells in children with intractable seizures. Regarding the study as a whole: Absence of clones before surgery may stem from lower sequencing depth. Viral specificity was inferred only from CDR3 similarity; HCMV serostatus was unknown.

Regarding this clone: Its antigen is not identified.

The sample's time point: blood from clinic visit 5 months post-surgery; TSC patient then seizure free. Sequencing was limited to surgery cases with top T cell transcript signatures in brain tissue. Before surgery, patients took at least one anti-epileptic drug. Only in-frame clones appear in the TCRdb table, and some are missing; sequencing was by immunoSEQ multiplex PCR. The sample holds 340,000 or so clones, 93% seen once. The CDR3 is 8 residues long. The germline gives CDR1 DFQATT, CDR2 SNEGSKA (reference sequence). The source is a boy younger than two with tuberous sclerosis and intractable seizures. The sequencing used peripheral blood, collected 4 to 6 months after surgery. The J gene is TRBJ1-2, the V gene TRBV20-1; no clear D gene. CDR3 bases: TGCAGCATAAATGGCTACACCTTC. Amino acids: CSINGYTF.